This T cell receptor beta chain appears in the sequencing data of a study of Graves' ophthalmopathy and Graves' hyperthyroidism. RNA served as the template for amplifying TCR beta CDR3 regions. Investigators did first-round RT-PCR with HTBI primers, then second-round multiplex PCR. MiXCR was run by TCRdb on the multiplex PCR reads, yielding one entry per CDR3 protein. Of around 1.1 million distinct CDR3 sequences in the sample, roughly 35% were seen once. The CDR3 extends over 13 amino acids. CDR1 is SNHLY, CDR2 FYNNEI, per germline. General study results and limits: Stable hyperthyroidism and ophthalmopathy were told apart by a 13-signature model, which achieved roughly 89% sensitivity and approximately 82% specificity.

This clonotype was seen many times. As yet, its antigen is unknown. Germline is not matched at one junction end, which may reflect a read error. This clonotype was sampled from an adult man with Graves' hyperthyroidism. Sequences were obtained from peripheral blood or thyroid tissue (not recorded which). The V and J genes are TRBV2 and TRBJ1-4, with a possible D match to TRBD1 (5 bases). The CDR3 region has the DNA TGCGCCAGCAGCGGGCAGGGTAGGGAAAAACTGTTTTTT. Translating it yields CASSGQGREKLFF.